The T cell receptor beta chain under discussion was sequenced for a study of a mutant IDH1 vaccine in newly diagnosed glioma. Documented time point: week 23, last vaccination. It was 300 ug of mutant IDH1 20-mer peptide that made up each vaccine dose, given with topical imiquimod. The donors had new WHO grade 3 or 4 astrocytomas; these were IDH1-mutant and ATRX-lost. Germline values: CDR1 SGHNT, CDR2 YYREEE (reference sequence). J was trimmed by 6 bases and V by 4 bases; bases with no gene match: 4. The CDR3 is 13 residues long. To note about this clone: Antigen: not known.

The assay was immunoSEQ multiplex PCR, and TCRdb's table has in-frame clones only and misses some. This table holds some 29,000 clones, about four fifths found once. This chain links TRBV5-4 with TRBJ1-2, with 9 bases matching TRBD1. The sequence was collected from a young woman with glioma. The sample was PBMCs, taken from a glioma patient whose treatment included an IDH1 peptide vaccine. In DNA form, the CDR3 reads TGTGCCAGCAGCCTACAGGGGGCAGATGGCTACACCTTC. The encoded protein is CASSLQGADGYTF.